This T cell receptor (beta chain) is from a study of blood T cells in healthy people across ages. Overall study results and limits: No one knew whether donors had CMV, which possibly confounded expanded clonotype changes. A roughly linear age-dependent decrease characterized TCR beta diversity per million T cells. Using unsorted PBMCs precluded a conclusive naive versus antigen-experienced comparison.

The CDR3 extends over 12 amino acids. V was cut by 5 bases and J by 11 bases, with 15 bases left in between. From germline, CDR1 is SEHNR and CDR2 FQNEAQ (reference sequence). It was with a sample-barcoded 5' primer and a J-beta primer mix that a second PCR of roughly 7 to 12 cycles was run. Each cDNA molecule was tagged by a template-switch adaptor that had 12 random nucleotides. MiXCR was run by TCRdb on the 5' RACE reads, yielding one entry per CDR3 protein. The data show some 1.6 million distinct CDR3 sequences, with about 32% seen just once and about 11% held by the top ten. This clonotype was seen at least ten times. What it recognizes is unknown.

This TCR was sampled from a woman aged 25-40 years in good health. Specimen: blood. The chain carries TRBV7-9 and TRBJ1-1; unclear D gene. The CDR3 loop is CASSRDGLYAFF. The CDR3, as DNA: TGTGCCAGCAGCCGAGACGGTCTTTACGCTTTCTTT.